The clone carrying this T cell receptor beta chain was detected a few times. Its antigen remains unknown. A much larger clone is a single base away; this may be a read error. These data originate in a study of blood T cells in healthy people across ages. Background on the study: About one barcoded beta molecule per two T cells was captured by template switching. Study conclusions and caveats: Diversity of TCR beta correlated strongly with naive T cell percentage. Higher diversity, along with more naive CD4+ cells, distinguished long-lived donors from aged donors.

Per sample, no less than 5 micrograms of total RNA were extracted. With a J-beta primer mix and a sample-barcoded 5' primer, a second PCR ran about 6 to 11 cycles. One entry per CDR3 protein, called by TCRdb with MiXCR from the 5' RACE reads. The sample has about 780,000 distinct CDR3 sequences, about 47% seen once; the top ten hold 15% to 20%. The sequence was collected from a man older than 75 in good health. What was sequenced was blood.

The CDR3 DNA reads TGTGCCAGCAGCTCAGGGGATCTAGATTACAATGAGCAGTACTTC. Amino acids: CASSSGDLDYNEQYF. The chain combines TRBV7-2 with TRBJ2-7; tentative D call: TRBD1 (6 bases). Trimming shortened V by 4 bases and J by 7 bases, and 20 bases separated the two germline ends. CDR3 length: 15 amino acids. Germline CDR1 reads SGHTA; CDR2 reads FQGNSA.